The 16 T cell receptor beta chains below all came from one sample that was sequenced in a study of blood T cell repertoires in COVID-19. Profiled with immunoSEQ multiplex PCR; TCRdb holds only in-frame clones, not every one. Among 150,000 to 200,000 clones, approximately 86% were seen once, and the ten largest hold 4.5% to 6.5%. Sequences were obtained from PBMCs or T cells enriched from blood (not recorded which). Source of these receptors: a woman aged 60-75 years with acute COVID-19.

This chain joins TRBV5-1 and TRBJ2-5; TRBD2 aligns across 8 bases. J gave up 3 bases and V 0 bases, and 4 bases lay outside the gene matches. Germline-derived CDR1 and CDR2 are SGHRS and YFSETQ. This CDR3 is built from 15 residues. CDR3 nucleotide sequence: TGCGCCAGCAGCTTGGGTACTAGCGGTAAAGAGACCCAGTACTTC. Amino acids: CASSLGTSGKETQYF.

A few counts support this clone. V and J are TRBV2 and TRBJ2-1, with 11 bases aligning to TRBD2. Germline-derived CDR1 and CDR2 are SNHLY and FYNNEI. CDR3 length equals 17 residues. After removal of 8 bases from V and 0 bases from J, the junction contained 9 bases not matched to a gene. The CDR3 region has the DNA TGTGCCAGCCCGGCTAGCGGGGGGCTGAGCTCCTACAATGAGCAGTTCTTC. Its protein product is CASPASGGLSSYNEQFF.

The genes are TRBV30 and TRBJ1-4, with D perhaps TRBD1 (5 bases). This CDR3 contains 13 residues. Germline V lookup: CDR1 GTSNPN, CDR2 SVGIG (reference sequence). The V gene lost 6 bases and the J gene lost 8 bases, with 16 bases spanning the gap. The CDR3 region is CACTRVPGEKLFF. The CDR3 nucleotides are TGTGCCTGCACCAGGGTTCCGGGCGAAAAACTGTTTTTT.

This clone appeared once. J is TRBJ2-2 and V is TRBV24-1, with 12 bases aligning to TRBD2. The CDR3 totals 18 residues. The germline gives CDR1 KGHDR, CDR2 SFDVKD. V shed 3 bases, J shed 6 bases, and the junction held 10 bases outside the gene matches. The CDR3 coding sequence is TGTGCCACCAGTGATCCGGGACTAGCGGGTGTAAGTCCCGGGGAGCTGTTTTTT. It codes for CATSDPGLAGVSPGELFF.

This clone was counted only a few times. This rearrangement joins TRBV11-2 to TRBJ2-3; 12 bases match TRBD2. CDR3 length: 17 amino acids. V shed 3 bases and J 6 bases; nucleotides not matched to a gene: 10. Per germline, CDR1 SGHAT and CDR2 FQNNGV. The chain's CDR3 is CASSFRWLAGGRDTQYF. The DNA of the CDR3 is TGTGCCAGCAGCTTTCGTTGGCTAGCGGGGGGGCGGGATACGCAGTATTTT.

The CDR3 coding sequence is TGTGCCAGCAGCAACGGACTAGCGGGTGGGGAGACCCAGTACTTC. This translates into CASSNGLAGGETQYF. The chain carries TRBV5-4 and TRBJ2-5; TRBD2 agrees at 11 bases. The CDR3 totals 15 residues. V trimming: 4 bases; J trimming: 5 bases; junction bases outside the gene matches: 7. Per the germline V gene, CDR1 is SGHNT and CDR2 is YYREEE (reference sequence).

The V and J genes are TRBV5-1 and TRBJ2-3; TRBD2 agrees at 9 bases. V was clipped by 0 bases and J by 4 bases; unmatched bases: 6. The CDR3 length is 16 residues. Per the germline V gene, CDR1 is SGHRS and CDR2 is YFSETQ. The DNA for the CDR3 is TGCGCCAGCAGCTTGGCGCTAGCGGGACGTTCAGATACGCAGTATTTT. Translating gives CASSLALAGRSDTQYF. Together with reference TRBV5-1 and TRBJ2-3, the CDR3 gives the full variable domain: KAGVTQTPRYLIKTRGQQVTLSCSPISGHRSVSWYQQTPGQGLQFLFEYFSETQRNKGNFPGRFSGRQFSNSRSEMNVSTLELGDSALYLCASSLALAGRSDTQYFGPGTRLTVL.

The CDR3 DNA follows: TGTGCCAGCAGCCGACAGTACACAGATACGCAGTATTTT. Amino acid sequence: CASSRQYTDTQYF. The chain is built from TRBV11-3 and TRBJ2-3; the D gene is possibly TRBD1 (5 bases). Trimming took 5 bases from V and 2 from J, leaving 8 bases between them. This CDR3 has 13 residues. CDR1 SGHNT and CDR2 YENEEA come from the germline V gene.

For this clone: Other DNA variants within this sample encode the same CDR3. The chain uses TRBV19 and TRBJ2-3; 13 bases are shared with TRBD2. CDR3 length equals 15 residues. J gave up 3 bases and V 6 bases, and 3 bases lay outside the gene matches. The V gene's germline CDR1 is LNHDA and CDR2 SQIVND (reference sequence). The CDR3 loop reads CASSQGLAGTDTQYF. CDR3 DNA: TGTGCCAGTAGCCAGGGACTAGCGGGAACAGATACGCAGTATTTT.

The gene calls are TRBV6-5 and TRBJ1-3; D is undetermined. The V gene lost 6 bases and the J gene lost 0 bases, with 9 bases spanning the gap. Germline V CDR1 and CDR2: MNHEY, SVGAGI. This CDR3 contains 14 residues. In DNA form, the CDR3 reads TGTGCCAGCAGGGGCAGTATCTCTGGAAACACCATATATTTT. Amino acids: CASRGSISGNTIYF.

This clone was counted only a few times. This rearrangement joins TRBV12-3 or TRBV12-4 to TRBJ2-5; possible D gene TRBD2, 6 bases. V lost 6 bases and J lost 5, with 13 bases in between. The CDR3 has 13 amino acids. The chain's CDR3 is CASSLMGRETQYF. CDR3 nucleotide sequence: TGTGCCAGCAGCCTAATGGGGAGGGAGACCCAGTACTTC.

CDR3 residues: CSAAGGLEGRWETQYF. The CDR3 DNA is TGCAGCGCGGCGGGAGGCCTTGAGGGTCGGTGGGAGACCCAGTACTTC. This chain uses TRBV29-1 with TRBJ2-5; 8 bases agree with TRBD2. CDR3 length equals 16 residues. After removal of 7 bases from V and 5 bases from J, the junction contained 18 bases not matched to a gene. The germline V gene encodes CDR1 SQVTM and CDR2 ANQGSEA.

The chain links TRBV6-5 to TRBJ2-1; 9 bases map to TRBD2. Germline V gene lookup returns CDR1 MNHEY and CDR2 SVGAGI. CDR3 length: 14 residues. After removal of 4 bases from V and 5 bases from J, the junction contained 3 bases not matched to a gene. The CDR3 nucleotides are TGTGCCAGCAGTTTTAGCGGGGGAGACAATGAGCAGTTCTTC. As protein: CASSFSGGDNEQFF.

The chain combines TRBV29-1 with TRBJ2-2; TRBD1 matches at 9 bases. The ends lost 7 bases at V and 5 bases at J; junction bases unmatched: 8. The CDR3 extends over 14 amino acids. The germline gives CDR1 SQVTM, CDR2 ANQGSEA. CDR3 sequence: CSAAGGQGTGELFF. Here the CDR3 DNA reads TGCAGCGCCGCCGGTGGACAGGGGACCGGGGAGCTGTTTTTT.

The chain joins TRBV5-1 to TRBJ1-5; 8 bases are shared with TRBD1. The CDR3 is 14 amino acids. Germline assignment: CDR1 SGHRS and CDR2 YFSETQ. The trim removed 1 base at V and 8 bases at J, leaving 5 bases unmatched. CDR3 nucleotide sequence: TGCGCCAGCAGCTTGACAGGGGGAGTAGAGCCCCAGCATTTT. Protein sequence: CASSLTGGVEPQHF.

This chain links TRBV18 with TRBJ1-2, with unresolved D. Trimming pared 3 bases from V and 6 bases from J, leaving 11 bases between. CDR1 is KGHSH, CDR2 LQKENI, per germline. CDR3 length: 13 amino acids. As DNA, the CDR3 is TGTGCCAGCTCACCCGGCGGAGTAAATGGCTACACCTTC. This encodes CASSPGGVNGYTF.